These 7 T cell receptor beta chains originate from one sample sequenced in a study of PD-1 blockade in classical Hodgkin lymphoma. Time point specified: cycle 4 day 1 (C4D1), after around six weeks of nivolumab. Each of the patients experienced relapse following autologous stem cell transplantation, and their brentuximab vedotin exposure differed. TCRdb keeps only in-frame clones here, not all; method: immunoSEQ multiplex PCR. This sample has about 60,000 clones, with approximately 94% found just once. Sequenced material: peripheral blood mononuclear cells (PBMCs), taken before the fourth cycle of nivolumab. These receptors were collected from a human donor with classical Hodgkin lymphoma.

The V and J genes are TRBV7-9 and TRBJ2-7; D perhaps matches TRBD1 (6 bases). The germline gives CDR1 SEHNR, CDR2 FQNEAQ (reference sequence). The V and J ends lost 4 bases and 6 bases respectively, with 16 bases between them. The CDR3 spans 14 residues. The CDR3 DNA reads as TGTGCCAGCAGCTATTCAGGGGTATCCGGCGAGCAGTACTTC. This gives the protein CASSYSGVSGEQYF.

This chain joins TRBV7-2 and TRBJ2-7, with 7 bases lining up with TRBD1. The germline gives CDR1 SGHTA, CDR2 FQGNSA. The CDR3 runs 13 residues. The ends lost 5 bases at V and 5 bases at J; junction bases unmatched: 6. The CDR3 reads CASSLDREHEQYF. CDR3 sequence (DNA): TGTGCCAGCAGCCTCGACAGGGAACACGAGCAGTACTTC.

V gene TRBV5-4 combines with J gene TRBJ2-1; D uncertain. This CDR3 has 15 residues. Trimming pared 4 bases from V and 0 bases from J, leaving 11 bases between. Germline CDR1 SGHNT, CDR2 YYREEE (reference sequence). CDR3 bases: TGTGCCAGCAGCCCAACTCCCAACTCCTACAATGAGCAGTTCTTC. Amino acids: CASSPTPNSYNEQFF.

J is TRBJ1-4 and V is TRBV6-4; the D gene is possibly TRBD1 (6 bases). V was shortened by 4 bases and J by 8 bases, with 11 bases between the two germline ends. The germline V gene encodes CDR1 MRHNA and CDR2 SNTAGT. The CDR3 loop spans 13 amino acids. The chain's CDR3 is CASSGQAGEKLFF. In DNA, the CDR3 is TGTGCCAGCAGTGGACAGGCAGGCGAAAAACTGTTTTTT.

CDR3 region: CASSPPGGDTQYF. Here the CDR3 DNA reads TGTGCCAGTAGTCCACCAGGTGGGGATACGCAGTATTTT. V is TRBV19 and J is TRBJ2-3; unclear D gene. The CDR3 is made up of 13 amino acids. The V and J ends lost 5 bases and 6 bases respectively, with 12 bases between them. Germline V CDR1 and CDR2: LNHDA, SQIVND (reference sequence).

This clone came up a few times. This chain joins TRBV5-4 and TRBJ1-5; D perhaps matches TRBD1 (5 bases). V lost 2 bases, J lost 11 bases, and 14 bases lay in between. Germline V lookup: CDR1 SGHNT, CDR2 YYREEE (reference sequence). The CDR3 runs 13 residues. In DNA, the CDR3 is TGTGCCAGCAGCTTAGCAGGGATGGAGTCCCAGCATTTT. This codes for CASSLAGMESQHF.

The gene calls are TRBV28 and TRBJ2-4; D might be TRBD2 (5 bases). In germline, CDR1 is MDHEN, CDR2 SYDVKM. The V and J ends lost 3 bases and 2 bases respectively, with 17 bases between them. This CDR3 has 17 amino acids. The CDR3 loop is CASSFPLSGLTKNIQYF. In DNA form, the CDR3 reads TGTGCCAGCAGTTTTCCCCTCAGCGGCTTGACCAAAAACATTCAGTACTTC.